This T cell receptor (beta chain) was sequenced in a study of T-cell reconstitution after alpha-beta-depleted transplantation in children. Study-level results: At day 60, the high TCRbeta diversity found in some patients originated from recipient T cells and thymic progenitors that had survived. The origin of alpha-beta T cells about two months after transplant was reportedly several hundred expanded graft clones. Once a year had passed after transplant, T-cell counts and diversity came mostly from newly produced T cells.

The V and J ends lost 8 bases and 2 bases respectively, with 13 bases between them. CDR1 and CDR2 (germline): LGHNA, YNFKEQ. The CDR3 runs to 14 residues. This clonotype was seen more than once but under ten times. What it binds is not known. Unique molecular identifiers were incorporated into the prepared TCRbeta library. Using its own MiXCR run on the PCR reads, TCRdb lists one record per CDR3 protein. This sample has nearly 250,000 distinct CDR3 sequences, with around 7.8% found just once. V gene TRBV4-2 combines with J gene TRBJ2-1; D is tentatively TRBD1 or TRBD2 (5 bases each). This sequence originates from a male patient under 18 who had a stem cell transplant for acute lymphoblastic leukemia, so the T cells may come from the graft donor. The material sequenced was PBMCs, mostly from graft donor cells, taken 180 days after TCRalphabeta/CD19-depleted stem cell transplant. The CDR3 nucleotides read TGTGCCAGCGGCTCGGGGCTCCCCTACAATGAGCAGTTCTTC. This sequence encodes CASGSGLPYNEQFF.